The clone carrying this TCR beta chain has only a few counts. Its antigen is unknown. This CDR3 is built from 11 residues. The V end was cut by 2 bases, the J end by 7 bases, with 8 bases between. CDR1 SQVTM and CDR2 ANQGSEA come from the germline V gene. Building the TCR beta libraries relied on iRepertoire HTBI primers, and CDR3 regions underwent Arm-PCR. TCRdb re-derived calls from the multiplex PCR reads in MiXCR, one entry per CDR3 protein. The sample consists of about 290,000 distinct CDR3 sequences, around 20% of them appearing once. This entry is derived from a study of regulatory T cells in long-lasting Graves disease. Time point indicated: persistent/refractory GD, antithyroid drugs over 5 years with positive TRAb. Isolated PBMC RNA provided the starting material for the TCR library. Diagnoses of Graves' disease were made by American Thyroid Association guidelines. Each of the patients was recruited from an endocrinology department situated in Xi'an, China.

Study conclusions and caveats: Those with persistent Graves' had less TCR diversity than newly diagnosed patients.

This material consisted of peripheral blood mononuclear cells (PBMCs), taken when the disease was refractory, from a patient treated with antithyroid drugs. This chain connects TRBV29-1 to TRBJ1-1; tentative D call: TRBD1 (5 bases). This TCR came from a female donor with Graves disease. The CDR3 sequence is CSVEQGREAFF. As DNA, the CDR3 is TGCAGCGTTGAACAGGGACGTGAAGCTTTCTTT.